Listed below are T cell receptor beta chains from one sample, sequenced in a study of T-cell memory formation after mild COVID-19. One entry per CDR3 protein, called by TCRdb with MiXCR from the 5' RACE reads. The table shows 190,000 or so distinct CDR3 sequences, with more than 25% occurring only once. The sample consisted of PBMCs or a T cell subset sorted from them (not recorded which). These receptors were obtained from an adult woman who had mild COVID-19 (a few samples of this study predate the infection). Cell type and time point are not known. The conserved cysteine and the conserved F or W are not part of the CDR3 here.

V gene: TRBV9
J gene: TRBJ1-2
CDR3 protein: ASSARGVYGYT

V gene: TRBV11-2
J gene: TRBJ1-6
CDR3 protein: ASTTPQGRGSPLH

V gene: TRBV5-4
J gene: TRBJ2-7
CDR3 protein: ASRPGVAEAYEQY

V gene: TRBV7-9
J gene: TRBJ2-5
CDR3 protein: ASSRGTGGKETQY

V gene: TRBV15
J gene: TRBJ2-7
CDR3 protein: ATSRDQGTPYEQY

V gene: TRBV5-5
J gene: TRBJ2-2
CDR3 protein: ASSLFLAGGNTGELF

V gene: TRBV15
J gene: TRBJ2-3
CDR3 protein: ATSRGNSGHRFTDTQY

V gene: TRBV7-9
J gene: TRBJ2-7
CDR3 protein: ASSLGLADSYEQY

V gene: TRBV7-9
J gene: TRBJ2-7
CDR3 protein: ASSITGTTYEQY

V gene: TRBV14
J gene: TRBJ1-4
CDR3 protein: ASSHQGLKEKLF

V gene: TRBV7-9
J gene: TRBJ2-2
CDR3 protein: ASSPSLAGLTGELF

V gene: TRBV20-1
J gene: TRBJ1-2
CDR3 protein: SARDRRTGAANYGYT

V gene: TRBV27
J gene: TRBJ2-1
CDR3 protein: ASSLAGRNEQF

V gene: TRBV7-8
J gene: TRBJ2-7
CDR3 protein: ASSYGQEENEQY

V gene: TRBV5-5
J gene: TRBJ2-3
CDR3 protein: ASSLSRDRVTDTQY

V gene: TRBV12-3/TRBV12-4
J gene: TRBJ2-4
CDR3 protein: ASSLAGGENIQY

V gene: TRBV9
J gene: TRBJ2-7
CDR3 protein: ASSVWGDSNEQY

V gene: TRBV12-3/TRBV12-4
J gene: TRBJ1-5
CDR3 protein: ASSLRGQSNQPQH

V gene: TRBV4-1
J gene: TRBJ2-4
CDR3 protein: ASSQPGGGSGKNIQY

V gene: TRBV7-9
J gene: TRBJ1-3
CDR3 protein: ASSLAAGHSGNTIY

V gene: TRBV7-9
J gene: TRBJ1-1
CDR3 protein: ASSSPGQGARMNTEAF

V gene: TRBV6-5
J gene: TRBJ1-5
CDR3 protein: ASGVALGNQPQH

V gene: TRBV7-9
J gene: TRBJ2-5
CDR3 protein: ASSLWGAQETQY

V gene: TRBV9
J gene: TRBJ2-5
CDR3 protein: ASSVSRGGETQY

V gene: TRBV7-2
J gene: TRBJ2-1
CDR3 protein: ASSLGTSGSRISF

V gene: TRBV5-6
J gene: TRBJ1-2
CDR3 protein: ASSLVGMENYGYT

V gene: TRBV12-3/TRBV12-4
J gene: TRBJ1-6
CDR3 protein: ASNIGGIPSPLH

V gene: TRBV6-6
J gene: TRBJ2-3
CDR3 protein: ASSPLLASTDTQY

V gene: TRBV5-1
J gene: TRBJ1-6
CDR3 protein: ASSLDPGTSNSPLH